Detailed here is one T cell receptor beta chain. As yet, its antigen is unknown. The data derive from a study of radiation and T cells in renal cell carcinoma. Deletions cut 2 bases from V and 0 bases from J, with 11 bases between. Germline V gives CDR1 SGHRS, CDR2 YFSETQ. This CDR3 spans 16 amino acids. Findings and limits, study-wide: In nephrectomy-only tumors, top 100 clonotypes averaged approximately 40%, versus approximately 50% irradiated. Tumor samples were small regions of approximately 1.1 g. Dominant CDR3 motifs occupied more repertoire in irradiated than control tumors.

Data came from immunoSEQ multiplex PCR; TCRdb stores just in-frame clones and leaves some out. The repertoire holds almost 20,000 clones, with approximately 60% as singletons. Specified treatment: 15 Gy SBRT to primary tumor, nephrectomy 4 weeks later. Here the sequenced sample was tumor tissue, taken from a patient whose treatment included radiotherapy and nephrectomy. The sequence came from a woman in her 70s with renal cell carcinoma. This sequence joins TRBV5-1 and TRBJ1-4; TRBD1 is a possible D gene (5 bases). The CDR3 region is CASSFSQGTTNEKLFF. Here the CDR3 DNA reads TGCGCCAGCAGCTTCAGTCAGGGAACAACTAATGAAAAACTGTTTTTT.